This entry describes one T cell receptor beta chain. Its target is not known. This entry is derived from a study of T cell repertoires in cytomegalovirus infection. About the study: HLA-B-restricted CMV epitopes that are well studied, plus recently identified HLA-C-restricted ones, were used by the study. Based on public TCR beta signatures, there were indications of CMV infection and of a matching HLA type. Findings of the study overall: In two of eight donors, the top clonotype was HLA-C-restricted CMV-specific. Pooled public TCR beta family frequency picked out CMV carriers with the relevant HLA.

TCRdb recomputed calls from the reads with MiXCR, one row per CDR3 protein. The sample records fewer than 900,000 distinct CDR3 sequences, almost 30% being singletons. Per the germline V gene, CDR1 is DFQATT and CDR2 is SNEGSKA (reference sequence). V lost 0 bases and J lost 1; bases outside the gene matches: 3. The CDR3 has 15 amino acids. The sequence was obtained from a human donor in good health (CMV status not recorded). Some clones in this sample may be carry-over from other donors' samples. The input for sequencing was cultured CD8+ T cells from PBMCs, taken from culture after CMV antigen stimulation. The chain uses TRBV20-1 and TRBJ2-1; 7 bases fit TRBD2. CDR3 sequence reads: CSARDQRGSYNEQFF. The DNA of the CDR3 is TGCAGTGCTAGAGATCAGCGGGGATCCTACAATGAGCAGTTCTTC.